These T cell receptor beta chains were read from a single sample in a study of radiotherapy plus CTLA-4 blockade in lung cancer. Here immunoSEQ multiplex PCR was the method, and the copy in TCRdb shows in-frame clones only, minus some. Of around 45,000 clones listed, about 70% are singletons. Sequencing was performed on peripheral blood, taken from a patient treated with radiotherapy plus ipilimumab. These receptors were obtained from a human donor with non-small cell lung cancer who had a partial response to radiotherapy plus ipilimumab. CDR3s include the opening cysteine and the closing phenylalanine or tryptophan. The D gene is left open where the match is weak. Rows may omit the clone size; those that give it use once, few, many or a size class.

v_gene: TRBV9
len: 16
abundance: NA
d_gene: TRBD1
j_gene: TRBJ1-6
CDR3aa: CASSVEGTGGNSPLHF
CDR3nt: TGTGCCAGCAGCGTAGAGGGGACAGGGGGGAATTCACCCCTCCACTTT

v_gene: TRBV5-1
len: 12
abundance: NA
d_gene: NA
j_gene: TRBJ2-1
CDR3aa: CASSYKGDEQFF
CDR3nt: TGCGCCAGCAGTTATAAGGGGGACGAGCAGTTCTTC

v_gene: TRBV6-6
len: 15
abundance: NA
d_gene: TRBD1
j_gene: TRBJ2-3
CDR3aa: CASSLGQGAPDTQYF
CDR3nt: TGTGCCAGCAGCCTGGGACAGGGGGCCCCAGATACGCAGTATTTT

v_gene: TRBV7-9
len: 14
abundance: NA
d_gene: NA
j_gene: TRBJ1-1
CDR3aa: CASSNQGIGTEAFF
CDR3nt: TGTGCCAGCAGCAATCAGGGCATCGGCACTGAAGCTTTCTTT

v_gene: TRBV11-2
len: 16
abundance: NA
d_gene: TRBD1
j_gene: TRBJ2-5
CDR3aa: CASSPSLQGARETQYF
CDR3nt: TGTGCCAGCAGCCCGAGTCTGCAGGGGGCGAGAGAGACCCAGTACTTC

v_gene: TRBV19
len: 15
abundance: NA
d_gene: NA
j_gene: TRBJ1-5
CDR3aa: CASSITRVSNQPQHF
CDR3nt: TGTGCCAGTAGTATAACCAGGGTTAGCAATCAGCCCCAGCATTTT

v_gene: TRBV7-6
len: 15
abundance: NA
d_gene: TRBD1
j_gene: TRBJ2-3
CDR3aa: CASSPGTGVTDTQYF
CDR3nt: TGTGCCAGCAGCCCCGGGACAGGGGTAACAGATACGCAGTATTTT

v_gene: TRBV5-5
len: 11
abundance: NA
d_gene: NA
j_gene: TRBJ1-2
CDR3aa: CASSLGGGYTF
CDR3nt: TGTGCCAGCAGCTTGGGGGGCGGCTACACCTTC

v_gene: TRBV19
len: 14
abundance: once
d_gene: NA
j_gene: TRBJ1-2
CDR3aa: CASTSTASNYGYTF
CDR3nt: TGTGCCAGTACATCGACAGCTTCTAACTATGGCTACACCTTC

v_gene: TRBV11-1
len: 14
abundance: NA
d_gene: NA
j_gene: TRBJ1-4
CDR3aa: CASSTGPGLEKLFF
CDR3nt: TGTGCCAGCAGTACAGGGCCCGGCCTGGAAAAACTGTTTTTT

v_gene: TRBV7-9
len: 17
abundance: NA
d_gene: NA
j_gene: TRBJ2-3
CDR3aa: CASSLAVEVSGTDTQYF
CDR3nt: TGTGCCAGCAGCTTAGCGGTGGAGGTGTCGGGCACAGATACGCAGTATTTT

v_gene: TRBV18
len: 13
abundance: NA
d_gene: NA
j_gene: TRBJ1-5
CDR3aa: CASSQGNNQPQHF
CDR3nt: TGTGCCAGCTCCCAGGGGAACAATCAGCCCCAGCATTTT

v_gene: TRBV19
len: 15
abundance: NA
d_gene: NA
j_gene: TRBJ1-1
CDR3aa: CASSPPGRGSTEAFF
CDR3nt: TGTGCCAGTAGCCCGCCGGGGCGCGGGAGCACTGAAGCTTTCTTT

v_gene: TRBV19
len: 16
abundance: NA
d_gene: NA
j_gene: TRBJ2-1
CDR3aa: CASSISGAQSGNEQFF
CDR3nt: TGTGCCAGTAGTATATCAGGGGCTCAGTCGGGCAATGAGCAGTTCTTC

v_gene: TRBV5-3
len: 14
abundance: NA
d_gene: TRBD1
j_gene: TRBJ1-1
CDR3aa: CASSLAGGGTEAFF
CDR3nt: TGTGCCAGCAGCTTGGCAGGGGGAGGCACTGAAGCTTTCTTT

v_gene: TRBV7-6
len: 15
abundance: NA
d_gene: TRBD2
j_gene: TRBJ2-3
CDR3aa: CASSVTSGGPDTQYF
CDR3nt: TGTGCCAGCAGCGTAACTAGCGGGGGCCCAGATACGCAGTATTTT

v_gene: TRBV27
len: 17
abundance: few
d_gene: TRBD1
j_gene: TRBJ1-2
CDR3aa: CASSLVGQGSYFLGYTF
CDR3nt: TGTGCCAGCAGTTTAGTCGGACAGGGCTCCTACTTTTTGGGCTACACCTTC

v_gene: TRBV5-1
len: 15
abundance: NA
d_gene: NA
j_gene: TRBJ2-7
CDR3aa: CASSPGDSVSYEQYF
CDR3nt: TGCGCCAGCAGCCCCGGAGACTCTGTATCCTACGAGCAGTACTTC

v_gene: TRBV7-8
len: 14
abundance: NA
d_gene: NA
j_gene: TRBJ1-6
CDR3aa: CASSFRQNNSPLHF
CDR3nt: TGTGCCAGCAGCTTTCGTCAGAACAATTCACCCCTCCACTTT

v_gene: TRBV5-1
len: 15
abundance: few
d_gene: NA
j_gene: TRBJ2-5
CDR3aa: CASSPGYVYQETQYF
CDR3nt: TGCGCCAGCAGCCCCGGGTACGTGTACCAAGAGACCCAGTACTTC

v_gene: TRBV5-4
len: 16
abundance: NA
d_gene: NA
j_gene: TRBJ2-1
CDR3aa: CASSLMVLGGYNEQFF
CDR3nt: TGTGCCAGCAGCCTGATGGTACTAGGAGGGTACAATGAGCAGTTCTTC

v_gene: TRBV7-9
len: 14
abundance: NA
d_gene: TRBD1
j_gene: TRBJ1-1
CDR3aa: CASSSQGIGTEAFF
CDR3nt: TGTGCCAGCAGCTCACAGGGGATTGGCACTGAAGCTTTCTTT

v_gene: TRBV28
len: 14
abundance: NA
d_gene: TRBD1
j_gene: TRBJ1-2
CDR3aa: CASKGTGSHYGYTF
CDR3nt: TGTGCCAGCAAAGGGACAGGATCACACTATGGCTACACCTTC

v_gene: TRBV12-5
len: 11
abundance: once
d_gene: NA
j_gene: TRBJ2-1
CDR3aa: CASGFSDEQFF
CDR3nt: TGTGCTAGTGGTTTTAGCGATGAGCAGTTCTTC

v_gene: TRBV18
len: 15
abundance: NA
d_gene: TRBD1
j_gene: TRBJ2-1
CDR3aa: CASSPGTGSYNEQFF
CDR3nt: TGTGCCAGCTCACCGGGGACAGGTTCCTACAATGAGCAGTTCTTC

v_gene: TRBV27
len: 17
abundance: NA
d_gene: TRBD1
j_gene: TRBJ1-1
CDR3aa: CASSWRGQGAFGSEAFF
CDR3nt: TGTGCCAGCAGCTGGAGGGGACAGGGGGCTTTCGGTTCTGAAGCTTTCTTT

v_gene: TRBV6-6
len: 15
abundance: NA
d_gene: TRBD1
j_gene: TRBJ1-6
CDR3aa: CASREPDRENSPLHF
CDR3nt: TGTGCCAGCAGAGAGCCGGACAGGGAGAATTCACCCCTCCACTTT

v_gene: TRBV6-4
len: 11
abundance: few
d_gene: NA
j_gene: TRBJ2-7
CDR3aa: CASSGRYEQYF
CDR3nt: TGTGCCAGCAGTGGTCGCTACGAGCAGTACTTC

v_gene: TRBV5-4
len: 16
abundance: NA
d_gene: TRBD1
j_gene: TRBJ2-3
CDR3aa: CASSSDPRQGGDTQYF
CDR3nt: TGTGCCAGCAGCTCCGACCCTAGACAGGGTGGTGATACGCAGTATTTT

v_gene: TRBV5-5
len: 14
abundance: few
d_gene: NA
j_gene: TRBJ2-5
CDR3aa: CASSLTGTLSEQYF
CDR3nt: TGTGCCAGCAGCTTGACTGGGACATTATCGGAGCAGTACTTC

v_gene: TRBV4-2
len: 16
abundance: NA
d_gene: NA
j_gene: TRBJ2-3
CDR3aa: CASSQGGRSRADTQYF
CDR3nt: TGTGCCAGCAGTCAAGGGGGGCGGAGTCGGGCAGATACGCAGTATTTT

v_gene: TRBV2
len: 15
abundance: NA
d_gene: NA
j_gene: TRBJ1-5
CDR3aa: CASKRDHQDYQPQHF
CDR3nt: TGTGCCAGCAAGCGGGACCATCAGGATTATCAGCCCCAGCATTTT

v_gene: TRBV21-1
len: 15
abundance: NA
d_gene: NA
j_gene: TRBJ1-2
CDR3aa: CASSKGVRANYGYTF
CDR3nt: TGTGCCAGCAGCAAAGGGGTCAGGGCTAACTATGGCTACACCTTC

v_gene: TRBV6-1
len: 14
abundance: NA
d_gene: TRBD1
j_gene: TRBJ2-3
CDR3aa: CASSGTGGTDTQYF
CDR3nt: TGTGCCAGCAGTGGGACAGGGGGCACAGATACGCAGTATTTT

v_gene: TRBV7-9
len: 15
abundance: many
d_gene: NA
j_gene: TRBJ1-3
CDR3aa: CASSKGRPAGNTIYF
CDR3nt: TGTGCCAGCAGTAAAGGCAGGCCGGCTGGAAACACCATATATTTT

v_gene: TRBV7-3
len: 15
abundance: NA
d_gene: TRBD1
j_gene: TRBJ2-7
CDR3aa: CASSRDRDRGHEQYF
CDR3nt: TGTGCCAGCAGCCGCGACCGGGACAGGGGTCACGAGCAGTACTTC

v_gene: TRBV7-6
len: 15
abundance: NA
d_gene: NA
j_gene: TRBJ2-3
CDR3aa: CASSLEARVTDTQYF
CDR3nt: TGTGCCAGCAGCTTAGAGGCCAGGGTGACAGATACGCAGTATTTT

v_gene: TRBV20-1
len: 11
abundance: NA
d_gene: NA
j_gene: TRBJ2-3
CDR3aa: CSALAGDTQYF
CDR3nt: TGCAGTGCACTCGCTGGAGATACGCAGTATTTT

v_gene: TRBV10-3
len: 13
abundance: NA
d_gene: NA
j_gene: TRBJ1-4
CDR3aa: CAISEGHGEKLFF
CDR3nt: TGTGCCATCAGTGAGGGACATGGCGAAAAACTGTTTTTT

v_gene: TRBV5-5
len: 15
abundance: NA
d_gene: TRBD1
j_gene: TRBJ1-5
CDR3aa: CASSLFSGGNQPQHF
CDR3nt: TGTGCCAGCAGCTTGTTCTCAGGGGGGAATCAGCCCCAGCATTTT

v_gene: TRBV6-6
len: 14
abundance: NA
d_gene: NA
j_gene: TRBJ1-1
CDR3aa: CASSYQGLDTEAFF
CDR3nt: TGTGCCAGCAGTTACCAGGGGCTGGACACTGAAGCTTTCTTT

v_gene: TRBV27
len: 15
abundance: NA
d_gene: TRBD2
j_gene: TRBJ2-2
CDR3aa: CASSLSSGSAGELFF
CDR3nt: TGTGCCAGCAGTTTAAGTAGCGGGAGCGCCGGGGAGCTGTTTTTT

v_gene: TRBV5-5
len: 15
abundance: NA
d_gene: TRBD2
j_gene: TRBJ2-7
CDR3aa: CASSGTSGNAYEQYF
CDR3nt: TGTGCCAGCAGCGGGACTAGCGGGAACGCCTACGAGCAGTACTTC